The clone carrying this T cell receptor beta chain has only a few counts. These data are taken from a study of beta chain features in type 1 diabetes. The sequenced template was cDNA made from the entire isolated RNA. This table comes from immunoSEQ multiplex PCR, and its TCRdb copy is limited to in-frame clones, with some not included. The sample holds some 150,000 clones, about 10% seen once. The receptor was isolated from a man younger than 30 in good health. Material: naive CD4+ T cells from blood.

CDR3 sequence (DNA): TGTGCCAGCACCCTTTTACGGGGGGGCCGGGATGGGGAGCTGTTTTTT. Its protein product is CASTLLRGGRDGELFF. The chain recombines TRBV7-2 with TRBJ2-2, with TRBD2 matching 8 bases. The germline V gene has CDR1 SGHTA and CDR2 FQGNSA. CDR3 length: 16 amino acids. V lost 7 bases, J lost 8 bases, and 15 bases stayed unmatched.